A single sample is the source of the 32 T cell receptor beta chains below, sequenced in a study of cytomegalovirus exposure and HLA in healthy donors. The primer mix had 60 Vbeta and 13 Jbeta primers. Some clones are missing from TCRdb's copy, which holds only in-frame ones; the method was immunoSEQ multiplex PCR. The sample consists of about 300,000 clones, roughly 90% of them appearing once. Sample: PBMCs. The receptors originated from a man in his forties in good health and CMV-seropositive.

The chain couples TRBV29-1 to TRBJ2-5; 8 bases align to TRBD2. Near its end, the DNA agrees better with TRBJ2-7, so the J call may be wrong. CDR3 size: 15 residues. The germline CDR1 and CDR2 sequences are SQVTM and ANQGSEA. CDR3: CSVEDGAGGPYEQYF. CDR3 in DNA: TGCAGCGTTGAAGATGGGGCGGGAGGCCCCTACGAGCAGTACTTC.

The V call is TRBV7-9, the J call TRBJ2-2; tentatively, D is TRBD2 (5 bases). V lost 11 bases and J lost 4, with 14 bases in between. This CDR3 has 13 amino acids. Germline assignment: CDR1 SEHNR and CDR2 FQNEAQ (reference sequence). DNA for the CDR3: TGTGCCCCTGAGGGTGCGGTCACCGGGGAGCTGTTTTTT. Its protein is CAPEGAVTGELFF.

The chain recombines TRBV28 with TRBJ1-5; D call uncertain. The CDR3 covers 15 residues. Germline V CDR1 and CDR2: MDHEN, SYDVKM. Trimming shortened V by 2 bases and J by 1 base, and 9 bases separated the two germline ends. In nucleotides, the CDR3 is TGTGCCAGCAGTTTACGGACGGGGAGCAATCAGCCCCAGCATTTT. Its protein is CASSLRTGSNQPQHF.

The genes are TRBV28 and TRBJ2-4; 8 bases map to TRBD1. Germline V gene lookup returns CDR1 MDHEN and CDR2 SYDVKM. V was clipped by 9 bases and J by 6 bases; unmatched bases: 7. The CDR3 has 13 amino acids. The CDR3 nucleotides read TGTGCCAGTGCGACAGGGGACGTAAACATTCAGTACTTC. This codes for CASATGDVNIQYF.

The chain combines TRBV6-5 with TRBJ2-1, with 12 bases fitting TRBD2. The CDR3 totals 15 residues. J was trimmed by 10 bases and V by 6 bases; bases with no gene match: 10. CDR1 and CDR2 from the germline V gene are MNHEY and SVGAGI. The CDR3 spells CASSRGLAGYREQFF. DNA for the CDR3: TGTGCCAGCAGCCGCGGACTAGCGGGGTATCGGGAGCAGTTCTTC.

This clone was seen just once. The chain has TRBV27 and TRBJ1-2; TRBD1 matches at 7 bases. Germline CDR1 reads MNHEY; CDR2 reads SMNVEV (reference sequence). The V segment lost 6 bases and the J segment 5 bases; nucleotides outside the gene matches: 6. CDR3 length: 13 amino acids. The CDR3 coding sequence is TGTGCCAGCAGGAACAGGGGAAGGTATGGCTACACCTTC. Translating gives CASRNRGRYGYTF.

This chain links TRBV28 with TRBJ2-3; D is possibly TRBD2 (5 bases). V dropped 1 base and J dropped 6 bases, with 17 bases sitting between them. The CDR3 runs 16 residues. Germline V gene sequence: CDR1 MDHEN, CDR2 SYDVKM. The CDR3 DNA reads TGTGCCAGCAGTTTATTTTCGCCTACTAGACGTGATACGCAGTATTTT. This translates into CASSLFSPTRRDTQYF.

CDR3 nucleotides: TGTGCCAGCAGTTTGTTAGCCGAGAACACCGGGGAGCTGTTTTTT. It specifies CASSLLAENTGELFF. This chain connects TRBV28 to TRBJ2-2; D ambiguous. V was pared by 3 bases and J by 1 base, with 9 bases between. Germline CDR1 MDHEN, CDR2 SYDVKM. The CDR3 length is 15 residues.

About this clone itself: Other DNA sequences in the same sample also yield this CDR3. The rearrangement links TRBV9 to TRBJ1-1; D might be TRBD1 (5 bases). In germline, CDR1 is SGDLS, CDR2 YYNGEE. Trimming left V 4 bases short and J 4 bases short, with 11 bases between. This CDR3 comprises 13 residues. The CDR3 DNA follows: TGTGCCAGCAGCACTGGGGGGGGCACTGAAGCTTTCTTT. Protein: CASSTGGGTEAFF.

The chain is built from TRBV9 and TRBJ2-1, with TRBD2 matching over 10 bases. The V gene's germline CDR1 is SGDLS and CDR2 YYNGEE. The CDR3 is made up of 18 amino acids. J gave up 6 bases and V 2 bases, and 14 bases lay outside the gene matches. Here the CDR3 reads CASSVSPGRASGSNEQFF. CDR3 coding DNA: TGTGCCAGCAGCGTGAGTCCCGGGAGGGCTAGCGGGAGCAATGAGCAGTTCTTC.

This chain joins TRBV19 and TRBJ2-2, with D maybe TRBD1 (5 bases). The CDR3 contains 15 residues. Germline V gene sequence: CDR1 LNHDA, CDR2 SQIVND (reference sequence). Trimming removed 1 base from V and 5 bases from J, with 11 bases in between. As DNA, the CDR3 is TGTGCCAGTAGTATAGTTACAGGTCCTACCGGGGAGCTGTTTTTT. This sequence encodes CASSIVTGPTGELFF.

Remarks on this clone: Other DNA sequences within the sample encode an identical CDR3. This chain uses TRBV11-2 with TRBJ2-5, with a weak D call TRBD1 (5 bases). In germline, CDR1 is SGHAT, CDR2 FQNNGV. V lost 2 bases and J 3 bases, leaving 7 bases between the germline ends. CDR3 length equals 13 residues. CDR3 protein: CASSLPGKETQYF. DNA for the CDR3: TGTGCCAGCAGCTTACCAGGGAAAGAGACCCAGTACTTC.

The chain links TRBV7-9 to TRBJ2-3; tentatively, D is TRBD2 (5 bases). This CDR3 is built from 13 residues. Per the germline V gene, CDR1 is SEHNR and CDR2 is FQNEAQ (reference sequence). V gave up 6 bases and J gave up 3 bases, with 10 bases separating them. The CDR3, as DNA: TGTGCCAGCAGAACACTAGAAACAGATACGCAGTATTTT. Protein sequence: CASRTLETDTQYF.

J is TRBJ1-2 and V is TRBV6-5; 12 positions match TRBD1. V was pared by 6 bases and J by 4 bases, with 6 bases of the junction left unmatched. The CDR3 runs to 15 residues. Germline V gene sequence: CDR1 MNHEY, CDR2 SVGAGI. CDR3 DNA sequence: TGTGCCAGCAGGGGGGACAGGGGGCCGAGCTATGGCTACACCTTC. Translation: CASRGDRGPSYGYTF.

The chain combines TRBV28 with TRBJ2-3, with TRBD1 as a possible D gene (6 bases). Trimming pared 6 bases from V and 2 bases from J, leaving 21 bases between. There are 17 residues in the CDR3. CDR1 and CDR2 from the germline V gene are MDHEN and SYDVKM. The DNA for the CDR3 is TGTGCCAGCAGCCGAAGGGACACCCACCTAAACACAGATACGCAGTATTTT. Residues: CASSRRDTHLNTDTQYF.

The chain links TRBV2 to TRBJ1-2, with a tentative D call TRBD1 (6 bases). Germline loops: CDR1 SNHLY, CDR2 FYNNEI. The CDR3 totals 19 residues. The V end lost 4 bases, the J end lost 0 bases, and 24 bases lay between the germline ends. The CDR3, as DNA: TGTGCCAGCAGTGGTGACATGGAATGGAGGGGGGGGACTAACTATGGCTACACCTTC. Translated, it gives CASSGDMEWRGGTNYGYTF. Variable domain in full (rest from reference TRBV2 and TRBJ1-2): EPEVTQTPSHQVTQMGQEVILRCVPISNHLYFYWYRQILGQKVEFLVSFYNNEISEKSEIFDDQFSVERPDGSNFTLKIRSTKLEDSAMYFCASSGDMEWRGGTNYGYTFGSGTRLTVV.

V gene TRBV5-5 combines with J gene TRBJ2-5; 11 bases agree with TRBD2. The CDR3 sequence is 16 residues long. V gave up 0 bases and J gave up 4 bases; unmatched junction bases: 5. CDR1 SGHKS and CDR2 YYEKEE come from the germline V gene (reference sequence). The CDR3 sequence: CASSLELAGGRETQYF. DNA of the CDR3: TGTGCCAGCAGCTTGGAGCTAGCGGGAGGAAGAGAGACCCAGTACTTC.

The chain links TRBV10-3 to TRBJ2-5; possible D gene TRBD2, 7 bases. TRBJ2-7 matches the DNA end more closely, so the J call is doubtful. The CDR3 runs 12 residues. Germline CDR1 is ENHRY and CDR2 is SYGVKD. In DNA form, the CDR3 reads TGTGCCATCAGTGGGAGGGGGGGCGAGCAGTACTTC. Protein sequence: CAISGRGGEQYF.

This clone was seen only once. This chain joins TRBV5-1 and TRBJ1-1, with D unresolved. Germline loops: CDR1 SGHRS, CDR2 YFSETQ. The CDR3 sequence is 13 residues long. The V end lost 0 bases, the J end lost 2 bases, and 5 bases lay between the germline ends. The CDR3 DNA reads TGCGCCAGCAGCTTGGCAGTCAACACTGAAGCTTTCTTT. It specifies CASSLAVNTEAFF.

The V gene is TRBV19, the J gene TRBJ1-5; D ambiguous. Germline V gene sequence: CDR1 LNHDA, CDR2 SQIVND (reference sequence). The germline V and J ends were trimmed by 1 base and 0 bases, with 13 bases remaining between them. This CDR3 contains 17 residues. The CDR3 reads CASSIGVGTYSNQPQHF. The CDR3 nucleotides are TGTGCCAGTAGTATAGGGGTGGGCACTTATAGCAATCAGCCCCAGCATTTT.

The chain recombines TRBV7-9 with TRBJ2-7, with 7 bases aligning to TRBD2. V was pared by 5 bases and J by 7 bases, with 17 bases of the junction left unmatched. The CDR3 length is 16 residues. Germline V gene lookup returns CDR1 SEHNR and CDR2 FQNEAQ (reference sequence). CDR3 nucleotides: TGTGCCAGCAGCCCGGGTCGGGGAGCGGGAACTCGAGAGCAGTACTTC. Protein sequence: CASSPGRGAGTREQYF.

V is TRBV11-2 and J is TRBJ2-3, with 9 bases that match TRBD1. In germline, CDR1 is SGHAT, CDR2 FQNNGV. V shed 5 bases, J shed 9 bases, and the junction held 6 bases outside the gene matches. CDR3 length: 13 amino acids. This CDR3 reads CASSRQGGMTQYF. The DNA of the CDR3 is TGTGCCAGCAGCCGACAGGGGGGGATGACGCAGTATTTT.

This clone was counted a few times. This chain connects TRBV6-7 to TRBJ2-7, with 7 bases matching TRBD1. TRBV6-7 is an ORF, with its function uncertain. This CDR3 contains 17 residues. Trimming cost V 2 bases and J 3 bases; bases outside gene matches: 13. The CDR3 DNA sequence: TGTGCCAGCAGTTACGGATTTACCGGGACAGCCTTCTACGAGCAGTACTTC. It is translated as CASSYGFTGTAFYEQYF.

This clone was observed once. The chain joins TRBV7-8 to TRBJ2-7; D possibly corresponds to TRBD2 (5 bases). Germline V gene lookup returns CDR1 SGHVS and CDR2 FQNEAQ. Trimming pared 2 bases from V and 0 bases from J, leaving 11 bases between. The CDR3 runs to 15 residues. CDR3: CASSLPSGISYEQYF. The CDR3 coding sequence is TGTGCCAGCAGCTTACCGTCGGGGATCTCCTACGAGCAGTACTTC.

This chain joins TRBV5-1 and TRBJ2-3; D possibly corresponds to TRBD2 (5 bases). CDR3 size: 14 residues. Germline assignment: CDR1 SGHRS and CDR2 YFSETQ. The V and J ends lost 2 bases and 2 bases respectively, with 9 bases between them. This CDR3 is CASSLEGPTDTQYF. The CDR3 nucleotides read TGCGCCAGCAGCTTAGAGGGTCCCACAGATACGCAGTATTTT.

This sequence joins TRBV9 and TRBJ2-3; 9 bases fit TRBD1. The germline V gene has CDR1 SGDLS and CDR2 YYNGEE. The V and J ends lost 4 bases and 1 base, in that order; junction bases with no gene match: 10. CDR3 size: 17 residues. CDR3 sequence reads: CASSPRTGAIGTDTQYF. The DNA of the CDR3 is TGTGCCAGCAGCCCGCGGACAGGGGCAATAGGCACAGATACGCAGTATTTT.

This sequence joins TRBV7-9 and TRBJ1-4; no reliable D call. The CDR3 length is 15 residues. The germline V gene has CDR1 SEHNR and CDR2 FQNEAQ (reference sequence). V was cut by 4 bases and J by 7 bases, with 16 bases left in between. The CDR3 loop reads CASSSSDRASEKLFF. The CDR3 DNA follows: TGTGCCAGCAGCTCCAGCGACCGCGCAAGTGAAAAACTGTTTTTT. Filled out from reference TRBV7-9 and TRBJ1-4, the complete variable domain reads DTGVSQNPRHKITKRGQNVTFRCDPISEHNRLYWYRQTLGQGPEFLTYFQNEAQLEKSRLLSDRFSAERPKGSFSTLEIQRTEQGDSAMYLCASSSSDRASEKLFFGSGTQLSVL.

This rearrangement joins TRBV13 to TRBJ2-7; D remains unclear. The germline V gene has CDR1 PRHDT and CDR2 FYEKMQ (reference sequence). Deletions cut 1 base from V and 5 bases from J, with 18 bases between. The CDR3 has 16 amino acids. CDR3 amino acids: CASSLADIPFMDEQYF. The DNA of the CDR3 is TGTGCCAGCAGCTTAGCCGACATTCCGTTTATGGACGAGCAGTACTTC.

The CDR3 spells CTAEPGGRVIYEQYF. In DNA form, the CDR3 reads TGCACCGCTGAGCCAGGCGGGAGAGTCATCTACGAGCAGTACTTC. The chain uses TRBV1 and TRBJ2-7; TRBD2, the table's D call, lacks a check against the DNA. TRBV1 counts as a pseudogene. This CDR3 has 15 amino acids.

The chain links TRBV7-8 to TRBJ2-7, with D possibly being TRBD1 (5 bases). V was shortened by 5 bases and J by 3 bases, with 11 bases between the two germline ends. The CDR3 is 13 amino acids. CDR1 and CDR2 from the germline V gene are SGHVS and FQNEAQ. The CDR3 DNA follows: TGTGCCAGCAGCCCCGGACAACACTACGAGCAGTACTTC. Its translation: CASSPGQHYEQYF.

The gene calls are TRBV4-2 and TRBJ2-7; no definite D call. This CDR3 is 15 amino acids long. Deletions cut 0 bases from V and 0 bases from J, with 9 bases between. The germline CDR1 and CDR2 sequences are LGHNA and YNFKEQ. The CDR3 is CASSQDTESSYEQYF. In DNA, the CDR3 is TGTGCCAGCAGCCAAGATACCGAGAGCTCCTACGAGCAGTACTTC.

This clone was picked up one time. The CDR3 protein is CSASSAGELFF. In DNA form, the CDR3 reads TGCAGTGCTAGTTCCGCCGGGGAGCTGTTTTTT. V usage is TRBV20-1 and J usage is TRBJ2-2; no clear D gene. Trimming cost V 3 bases and J 6 bases, with 5 bases left between them. Germline CDR1 DFQATT, CDR2 SNEGSKA (reference sequence). There are 11 residues in the CDR3.